This is a list of T cell receptor beta chains from one sample in a study of post-analysis software for immune sequencing data. Each CDR3 protein is one row after TCRdb ran MiXCR on the PCR reads. The sample lists 150,000 to 200,000 distinct CDR3 sequences, 30% seen once, with roughly 1.6% in the top ten. The source material was blood. The receptor set was obtained from a girl aged 10 to 17 with multiple sclerosis. The CDR3 runs from the conserved cysteine through the conserved F or W. The order of the fields is D gene, clone size, J gene, V gene, CDR3 protein, CDR3 DNA. D genes are given only for firm matches. Rows give clone size only sometimes, using once, few, many, or a class for an expanded clone.

>-|few|TRBJ2-1|TRBV30
CAWSSTAAFGEQFF
TGTGCCTGGAGTTCGACCGCCGCTTTTGGTGAGCAGTTCTTC
>-|-|TRBJ2-7|TRBV27
CASSRQSGDSYEQYF
TGTGCCAGCAGCCGCCAGTCGGGGGACTCCTACGAGCAGTACTTC
>-|many|TRBJ2-1|TRBV27
CASSSPSYSTTEQFF
TGTGCCAGCAGTTCCCCCTCCTACTCGACAACTGAGCAGTTCTTC
>-|many|TRBJ2-1|TRBV29-1
CSVLSGRIEQFF
TGCAGCGTTCTTTCTGGTCGTATTGAGCAGTTCTTC
>-|few|TRBJ2-7|TRBV7-9
CASRGRVMDEQYF
TGTGCCAGTAGAGGACGGGTTATGGACGAGCAGTACTTC
>-|-|TRBJ1-2|TRBV14
CASSPTVSTARYGYTF
TGTGCCAGCAGCCCGACCGTTTCGACAGCGCGCTATGGCTACACCTTC
>-|-|TRBJ1-4|TRBV2
CASRSDGNNEKLFF
TGTGCCAGCAGATCGGACGGAAATAATGAAAAACTGTTTTTT
>TRBD2|many|TRBJ2-3|TRBV12-3/TRBV12-4
CASRSTSGRTNTQYF
TGTGCCAGCAGATCGACTAGCGGGAGGACTAATACGCAGTATTTT
>TRBD2|few|TRBJ2-3|TRBV2
CASSENREGWYF
TGTGCCAGCAGTGAAAACCGGGAGGGCTGGTATTTT
>-|-|TRBJ2-3|TRBV4-1
CASSQEGRPSTDTQYF
TGCGCCAGCAGCCAAGAGGGGAGGCCGAGCACAGATACGCAGTATTTT
>-|few|TRBJ2-7|TRBV19
CASSDQGQGSSYEQYF
TGTGCCAGTAGTGACCAGGGGCAGGGTAGCTCCTACGAGCAGTACTTC
>TRBD1|-|TRBJ2-4|TRBV20-1
CSAEPGQGTKNIQYF
TGCAGTGCTGAACCGGGACAGGGAACCAAAAACATTCAGTACTTC
>-|-|TRBJ1-1|TRBV19
CASSLSPNTEAFF
TGTGCCAGTAGTCTCTCACCGAACACTGAAGCTTTCTTT
>TRBD1|many|TRBJ2-4|TRBV28
CASLQGGENIQYF
TGTGCCAGTCTACAGGGGGGTGAGAACATTCAGTACTTC
>-|-|TRBJ2-3|TRBV7-8
CACSLGSAPDTQYF
TGTGCCTGCAGCCTGGGGTCGGCCCCAGATACGCAGTATTTT
>-|-|TRBJ2-7|TRBV10-3
CAISRGAQQHEQYF
TGTGCCATCAGTCGGGGGGCCCAGCAGCACGAGCAGTACTTC
>-|-|TRBJ1-2|TRBV6-1
CASSEALYGRTYGYTF
TGTGCCAGCAGTGAAGCGCTTTATGGGAGGACCTATGGCTACACCTTC
>-|many|TRBJ2-7|TRBV4-1
CASSQAGAYEQYF
TGCGCCAGCAGCCAAGCGGGAGCCTACGAGCAGTACTTC
>-|few|TRBJ1-5|TRBV2
CASRILERNQPQHF
TGTGCCAGCAGGATCCTGGAAAGGAATCAGCCCCAGCATTTT
>TRBD1|few|TRBJ2-2|TRBV11-2
CASSPQGWYTGELFF
TGTGCCAGCAGCCCACAGGGGTGGTACACCGGGGAGCTGTTTTTT
>TRBD1|few|TRBJ2-1|TRBV28
CASSSPGTGDHEQFF
TGTGCCAGCAGTTCACCCGGGACAGGGGACCATGAGCAGTTCTTC
>-|few|TRBJ2-2|TRBV7-7
CASSPQMDGELFF
TGTGCCAGCAGCCCCCAGATGGACGGGGAGCTGTTTTTT
>TRBD1|many|TRBJ1-1|TRBV20-1
CSARRDDVRGRGGNEAFF
TGCAGTGCTAGAAGGGATGATGTCAGGGGGCGCGGGGGAAATGAAGCTTTCTTT
>TRBD2|-|TRBJ2-7|TRBV20-1
CSARLAGDYEQYF
TGCAGTGCTAGGCTAGCGGGAGACTACGAGCAGTACTTC
>TRBD1|-|TRBJ2-2|TRBV20-1
CSASRTGGTGELFF
TGCAGTGCTAGCAGAACAGGGGGCACCGGGGAGCTGTTTTTT
>TRBD1|-|TRBJ2-7|TRBV27
CAGKGQGGYEQYF
TGTGCCGGCAAAGGACAGGGGGGCTACGAGCAGTACTTC
>-|many|TRBJ2-7|TRBV2
CASSEPYEQYF
TGTGCCAGCAGTGAACCCTACGAGCAGTACTTC
>-|-|TRBJ2-1|TRBV7-2
CASSLVSNNEQFF
TGTGCCAGCAGCTTAGTATCCAACAATGAGCAGTTCTTC
>-|-|TRBJ1-2|TRBV3-1
CASSQEQGNYGYTF
TGTGCCAGCAGCCAAGAACAGGGAAACTATGGCTACACCTTC
>TRBD2|many|TRBJ2-1|TRBV7-2
CASSLVGTSGTEQFF
TGTGCCAGCAGCTTAGTGGGGACTAGCGGGACTGAGCAGTTCTTC
>TRBD1|many|TRBJ2-1|TRBV5-1
CASSPPGQGGFRQFF
TGCGCCAGCAGCCCCCCGGGACAGGGGGGGTTTAGGCAGTTCTTC
>-|-|TRBJ2-6|TRBV28
CASSLGGHSGANVPTF
TGTGCCAGCAGTTTGGGGGGGCACTCTGGGGCCAACGTCCCGACTTTC
>-|many|TRBJ2-7|TRBV27
CASSLFRTTYEQYF
TGTGCCAGCAGTTTATTCAGGACAACCTACGAGCAGTACTTC
>-|many|TRBJ2-6|TRBV6-6
CASSYGGGANVLTF
TGTGCCAGCAGTTACGGGGGTGGGGCCAACGTCCTGACTTTC
>-|-|TRBJ1-1|TRBV4-1
CASSQDQTANTEAFF
TGCGCCAGCAGCCAAGACCAGACCGCTAACACTGAAGCTTTCTTT
>TRBD2|many|TRBJ2-5|TRBV12-3/TRBV12-4
CASSPGTSARQETQYF
TGTGCCAGCAGTCCCGGGACTAGCGCCAGGCAAGAGACCCAGTACTTC
>-|many|TRBJ2-7|TRBV12-3/TRBV12-4
CASSPGVYEQYF
TGTGCCAGCAGTCCCGGGGTCTACGAGCAGTACTTC
>-|-|TRBJ1-1|TRBV27
CASKGVAANTEAFF
TGTGCCAGCAAAGGGGTGGCCGCGAACACTGAAGCTTTCTTT
>-|many|TRBJ2-3|TRBV20-1
CSAGGMRGTDTQYF
TGCAGTGCGGGAGGTATGAGGGGAACAGATACGCAGTATTTT
>-|few|TRBJ2-7|TRBV2
CASTGGGGYLYEQYF
TGTGCCAGCACCGGGGGCGGCGGATACCTCTACGAGCAGTACTTC
>TRBD1|many|TRBJ2-7|TRBV5-1
CASSPWTGGFTYEQYF
TGCGCCAGCAGCCCGTGGACAGGGGGCTTTACCTACGAGCAGTACTTC
>TRBD1|few|TRBJ1-1|TRBV20-1
CSAHRGLATEAFF
TGCAGTGCCCACAGGGGGCTGGCCACTGAAGCTTTCTTT
>TRBD1|many|TRBJ2-1|TRBV10-3
CAISESGQGAGNEQFF
TGTGCCATCAGTGAGTCGGGACAGGGGGCTGGCAATGAGCAGTTCTTC
>-|few|TRBJ1-4|TRBV6-2/TRBV6-3
CASSSVRGKLFF
TGTGCCAGCAGTTCCGTCCGGGGAAAACTGTTTTTT
>TRBD2|many|TRBJ2-5|TRBV5-1
CASSLARGRETQYF
TGCGCCAGCAGCTTGGCCCGCGGGAGGGAGACCCAGTACTTC
>TRBD1|few|TRBJ1-5|TRBV28
CASSFRQGINNQPQHF
TGTGCCAGCAGTTTCCGACAGGGTATAAACAATCAGCCCCAGCATTTT
>-|many|TRBJ2-1|TRBV29-1
CSVLTSSPQHNEQFF
TGCAGCGTATTGACTAGTTCCCCCCAACACAATGAGCAGTTCTTC
>TRBD2|few|TRBJ2-1|TRBV7-9
CASRQGTSGYNEQFF
TGTGCCAGCAGACAGGGGACTAGCGGTTACAATGAGCAGTTCTTC
>-|few|TRBJ1-2|TRBV12-3/TRBV12-4
CASSLEAAVGYTF
TGTGCCAGCAGTTTAGAGGCCGCCGTCGGCTACACCTTC
>TRBD2|-|TRBJ2-7|TRBV11-3
CASRPSGRLYEQYF
TGTGCCAGCAGACCTAGCGGGAGGTTGTACGAGCAGTACTTC
>-|few|TRBJ1-6|TRBV12-3/TRBV12-4
CASRGPNSPLHF
TGTGCCAGCAGGGGGCCTAATTCACCCCTCCACTTT
>TRBD2|-|TRBJ2-7|TRBV27
CASSFYLRTSGYSSYNEQYF
TGTGCCAGCAGTTTCTACCTTAGGACTAGCGGGTACAGCTCCTACAATGAGCAGTACTTC
>-|-|TRBJ1-1|TRBV5-1
CASSLGGGSNTEAFF
TGCGCCAGCAGCTTGGGTGGGGGGTCAAACACTGAAGCTTTCTTT
>-|many|TRBJ1-5|TRBV12-5
CASGLDFETGSRQPQHF
TGTGCTAGTGGTCTAGATTTCGAAACAGGTTCGCGTCAGCCCCAGCATTTT
>TRBD1|few|TRBJ1-2|TRBV2
CASSEDRYNGYTF
TGTGCCAGCAGTGAGGACAGGTATAATGGCTACACCTTC
>-|-|TRBJ2-1|TRBV7-2
CASSFGTGSYNEQFF
TGTGCCAGCAGCTTCGGAACAGGGTCCTACAATGAGCAGTTCTTC
>TRBD2|-|TRBJ2-5|TRBV3-1
CASSPTSGSSETQYF
TGTGCCAGCAGCCCAACTAGCGGGAGTTCAGAGACCCAGTACTTC